The rows below give T cell receptor beta chains drawn from one sample of a study of CD8 T cells in Susac syndrome. TCRdb ran MiXCR on the immunoSEQ multiplex PCR reads and lists one entry per CDR3 protein. The table shows 250,000 to 350,000 distinct CDR3 sequences, with 80% to 90% occurring only once. The source material was CD8+ T cells from PBMCs. The receptors were sampled from a human donor with multiple sclerosis. Both conserved end residues are part of each CDR3. The D gene is left open where the match is weak. Expanded clones get a size class; other rows say once, few or many, or leave the size out.

d_gene: NA
j_gene: TRBJ2-2
abundance: NA
v_gene: TRBV12-3/TRBV12-4
CDR3aa: CASSSGTFTGELFF
CDR3nt: TGTGCCAGCAGTTCCGGGACCTTCACCGGGGAGCTGTTTTTT

d_gene: NA
j_gene: TRBJ2-2
abundance: NA
v_gene: TRBV3-1
CDR3aa: CASSQEFRSGELFF
CDR3nt: TGTGCCAGCAGCCAAGAATTCCGGTCCGGGGAGCTGTTTTTT

d_gene: NA
j_gene: TRBJ2-7
abundance: NA
v_gene: TRBV13
CDR3aa: CASSPASQTYEQYF
CDR3nt: TGTGCCAGCAGCCCCGCTTCGCAGACCTACGAGCAGTACTTC

d_gene: TRBD2
j_gene: TRBJ2-1
abundance: NA
v_gene: TRBV29-1
CDR3aa: CSVSGLAGPSYNEQFF
CDR3nt: TGCAGCGTTTCCGGACTAGCGGGACCCTCCTACAATGAGCAGTTCTTC

d_gene: NA
j_gene: TRBJ2-1
abundance: NA
v_gene: TRBV27
CDR3aa: CASSVTGGHNEQFF
CDR3nt: TGTGCCAGCAGTGTGACAGGCGGGCACAATGAGCAGTTCTTC

d_gene: TRBD2
j_gene: TRBJ2-1
abundance: NA
v_gene: TRBV4-1
CDR3aa: CASSLTSGRAGDEQFF
CDR3nt: TGCGCCAGCAGCCTAACTAGCGGGAGGGCAGGGGATGAGCAGTTCTTC

d_gene: NA
j_gene: TRBJ1-2
abundance: NA
v_gene: TRBV28
CDR3aa: CASGYYGYTF
CDR3nt: TGTGCCAGCGGGTACTATGGCTACACCTTC

d_gene: TRBD2
j_gene: TRBJ2-1
abundance: NA
v_gene: TRBV20-1
CDR3aa: CSANTDSLADYNEQFF
CDR3nt: TGCAGTGCGAATACTGACTCACTAGCGGACTACAATGAGCAGTTCTTC

d_gene: TRBD1
j_gene: TRBJ2-7
abundance: NA
v_gene: TRBV27
CDR3aa: CASSLIGTGTSYEQYF
CDR3nt: TGTGCCAGCAGTTTAATAGGGACAGGTACCTCCTACGAGCAGTACTTC

d_gene: TRBD1
j_gene: TRBJ2-5
abundance: NA
v_gene: TRBV2
CDR3aa: CASRGDSQETQYF
CDR3nt: TGTGCCAGCAGGGGGGACAGCCAAGAGACCCAGTACTTC

d_gene: NA
j_gene: TRBJ1-1
abundance: NA
v_gene: TRBV20-1
CDR3aa: CSALLRANTEAFF
CDR3nt: TGCAGTGCTCTCCTTCGAGCCAACACTGAAGCTTTCTTT

d_gene: NA
j_gene: TRBJ1-6
abundance: NA
v_gene: TRBV7-9
CDR3aa: CASSLGFSPLHF
CDR3nt: TGTGCCAGCAGCTTAGGGTTTTCACCCCTCCACTTT

d_gene: NA
j_gene: TRBJ2-1
abundance: once
v_gene: TRBV9
CDR3aa: CASSVGRTKDEQFF
CDR3nt: TGTGCCAGCAGCGTGGGGCGGACTAAGGATGAGCAGTTCTTC

d_gene: TRBD2
j_gene: TRBJ2-1
abundance: NA
v_gene: TRBV6-5
CDR3aa: CASSYSLAGDNEQFF
CDR3nt: TGTGCCAGCAGTTACTCGCTAGCGGGAGACAATGAGCAGTTCTTC

d_gene: TRBD2
j_gene: TRBJ2-1
abundance: NA
v_gene: TRBV30
CDR3aa: CAWLTSGRRNEQFF
CDR3nt: TGTGCCTGGTTGACTAGCGGGAGGAGGAATGAGCAGTTCTTC

d_gene: NA
j_gene: TRBJ2-1
abundance: NA
v_gene: TRBV20-1
CDR3aa: CSARWGNEQFF
CDR3nt: TGCAGTGCTAGATGGGGGAATGAGCAGTTCTTC

d_gene: TRBD2
j_gene: TRBJ2-7
abundance: NA
v_gene: TRBV11-2
CDR3aa: CASSFLAGREYEQYF
CDR3nt: TGTGCCAGCAGCTTCTTAGCGGGACGGGAATACGAGCAGTACTTC

d_gene: TRBD1
j_gene: TRBJ1-2
abundance: NA
v_gene: TRBV27
CDR3aa: CASSPGQGPANYGYTF
CDR3nt: TGTGCCAGCAGTCCCGGACAGGGGCCAGCTAACTATGGCTACACCTTC

d_gene: TRBD1
j_gene: TRBJ2-3
abundance: NA
v_gene: TRBV29-1
CDR3aa: CSVEAGTGVEDTQYF
CDR3nt: TGCAGCGTTGAGGCCGGGACAGGGGTTGAAGATACGCAGTATTTT

d_gene: NA
j_gene: TRBJ2-2
abundance: NA
v_gene: TRBV5-1
CDR3aa: CASSLEGRSSTYTGELFF
CDR3nt: TGCGCCAGCAGCTTGGAAGGTCGAAGCTCGACCTACACCGGGGAGCTGTTTTTT

d_gene: NA
j_gene: TRBJ2-5
abundance: NA
v_gene: TRBV19
CDR3aa: CASSLAIDVSETQYF
CDR3nt: TGTGCCAGTAGCCTCGCTATAGATGTATCAGAGACCCAGTACTTC

d_gene: NA
j_gene: TRBJ2-5
abundance: few
v_gene: TRBV18
CDR3aa: CASSWRAEETQYF
CDR3nt: TGTGCCAGCTCCTGGCGAGCAGAAGAGACCCAGTACTTC

d_gene: TRBD2
j_gene: TRBJ2-7
abundance: NA
v_gene: TRBV25-1
CDR3aa: CASSEKGGRAYEQYF
CDR3nt: TGTGCCAGCAGTGAAAAGGGCGGGAGGGCCTACGAGCAGTACTTC

d_gene: NA
j_gene: TRBJ1-3
abundance: NA
v_gene: TRBV28
CDR3aa: CASSLSGLSGNTIYF
CDR3nt: TGTGCCAGCAGTTTATCCGGACTATCTGGAAACACCATATATTTT

d_gene: TRBD1
j_gene: TRBJ1-2
abundance: NA
v_gene: TRBV15
CDR3aa: CATSGGQGPSKIYGYTF
CDR3nt: TGTGCCACCAGCGGAGGACAGGGACCCTCTAAAATCTATGGCTACACCTTC

d_gene: NA
j_gene: TRBJ2-3
abundance: NA
v_gene: TRBV19
CDR3aa: CAGGPSDTQYF
CDR3nt: TGTGCCGGCGGGCCGTCAGATACGCAGTATTTT

d_gene: NA
j_gene: TRBJ2-1
abundance: NA
v_gene: TRBV12-1
CDR3aa: CASSFVAGGPGGEQFF
CDR3nt: TGTGCCAGCAGCTTTGTGGCGGGAGGGCCTGGAGGTGAGCAGTTCTTC

d_gene: NA
j_gene: TRBJ1-1
abundance: NA
v_gene: TRBV20-1
CDR3aa: CSAKSDLLFTEAFF
CDR3nt: TGCAGTGCTAAGTCAGACCTACTCTTCACTGAAGCTTTCTTT

d_gene: TRBD1
j_gene: TRBJ2-5
abundance: NA
v_gene: TRBV25-1
CDR3aa: CASSPPGTGDQETQYF
CDR3nt: TGTGCCAGCAGTCCCCCCGGGACAGGGGATCAAGAGACCCAGTACTTC

d_gene: NA
j_gene: TRBJ2-7
abundance: few
v_gene: TRBV7-9
CDR3aa: CASRTGEYEQYF
CDR3nt: TGTGCCAGCCGGACCGGGGAATACGAGCAGTACTTC

d_gene: NA
j_gene: TRBJ1-1
abundance: NA
v_gene: TRBV27
CDR3aa: CASRLTGRNTEAFF
CDR3nt: TGTGCCAGCCGCCTCACAGGGAGGAACACTGAAGCTTTCTTT

d_gene: NA
j_gene: TRBJ2-7
abundance: NA
v_gene: TRBV7-9
CDR3aa: CASSMDTYEQYF
CDR3nt: TGTGCCAGCAGCATGGACACCTACGAGCAGTACTTC

d_gene: NA
j_gene: TRBJ2-1
abundance: once
v_gene: TRBV7-9
CDR3aa: CASSLAGLYDEQFF
CDR3nt: TGTGCCAGCAGCTTAGCGGGGCTTTACGATGAGCAGTTCTTC

d_gene: NA
j_gene: TRBJ2-6
abundance: NA
v_gene: TRBV27
CDR3aa: CASSRGQRANVLTF
CDR3nt: TGTGCCAGCAGTAGGGGCCAGAGGGCCAACGTCCTGACTTTC

d_gene: NA
j_gene: TRBJ2-7
abundance: NA
v_gene: TRBV27
CDR3aa: CASSPYRVGSYEQYF
CDR3nt: TGTGCCAGCAGTCCGTACAGGGTAGGATCCTACGAGCAGTACTTC

d_gene: NA
j_gene: TRBJ2-7
abundance: NA
v_gene: TRBV11-2
CDR3aa: CASSAGGAVEQYF
CDR3nt: TGTGCCAGCAGCGCCGGGGGCGCGGTCGAGCAGTACTTC

d_gene: NA
j_gene: TRBJ2-1
abundance: NA
v_gene: TRBV7-3
CDR3aa: CASSGSGTRSYNEQFF
CDR3nt: TGTGCCAGCAGCGGTTCCGGGACCCGCTCCTACAATGAGCAGTTCTTC

d_gene: NA
j_gene: TRBJ2-5
abundance: NA
v_gene: TRBV30
CDR3aa: CAWSLTGFQETQYF
CDR3nt: TGTGCCTGGAGCCTTACAGGCTTCCAAGAGACCCAGTACTTC

d_gene: NA
j_gene: TRBJ2-5
abundance: NA
v_gene: TRBV24-1
CDR3aa: CATSDSGTEGTQYF
CDR3nt: TGTGCCACCAGTGACTCCGGGACGGAGGGGACCCAGTACTTC

d_gene: NA
j_gene: TRBJ2-1
abundance: NA
v_gene: TRBV27
CDR3aa: CASRTGTSSYNEQFF
CDR3nt: TGTGCCAGCAGAACCGGGACAAGCTCCTACAATGAGCAGTTCTTC

d_gene: TRBD2
j_gene: TRBJ2-1
abundance: NA
v_gene: TRBV6-1
CDR3aa: CASSGLLAGSSYNEQFF
CDR3nt: TGTGCCAGCAGTGGATTACTAGCGGGTAGCTCCTACAATGAGCAGTTCTTC

d_gene: NA
j_gene: TRBJ2-5
abundance: NA
v_gene: TRBV4-1
CDR3aa: CASSQEDRPETQYF
CDR3nt: TGCGCCAGCAGCCAAGAAGACAGGCCAGAGACCCAGTACTTC